This TCR beta chain was retrieved from a study of blood T cell repertoires in COVID-19. Whole-study context: Donors in the United States, Italy and Spain gave samples during acute or convalescent COVID-19. T cells, B-cell-depleted T cells, or PBMCs supplied cDNA or gDNA.

Authors' analysis steps: For nucleated cells, counts were estimated from reference gene primer amplification. Profiling relied on immunoSEQ multiplex PCR, and the TCRdb table lists in-frame clones only, not all of them. That table supplies the V and J calls and clone size; D and trimming were determined from the DNA. Counted here are more than 140,000 clones, approximately 86% occurring once; the ten biggest clones make up 1.5%. This clone has only one observation. Between the trimmed V and J ends, which lost 1 base and 0 bases, there was a span of 10 bases. Germline V CDR1 and CDR2: MGHRA, YSYEKL. The CDR3 spans 15 residues.

This chain uses TRBV4-1 with TRBJ2-7; a possible D gene is TRBD1 (5 bases). The sequenced sample was peripheral blood. The origin of this receptor is a woman in her sixties with acute or convalescent COVID-19. The chain's CDR3 is CASSQADSYSYEQYF. CDR3 bases: TGCGCCAGCAGCCAAGCCGACAGTTACTCCTACGAGCAGTACTTC.